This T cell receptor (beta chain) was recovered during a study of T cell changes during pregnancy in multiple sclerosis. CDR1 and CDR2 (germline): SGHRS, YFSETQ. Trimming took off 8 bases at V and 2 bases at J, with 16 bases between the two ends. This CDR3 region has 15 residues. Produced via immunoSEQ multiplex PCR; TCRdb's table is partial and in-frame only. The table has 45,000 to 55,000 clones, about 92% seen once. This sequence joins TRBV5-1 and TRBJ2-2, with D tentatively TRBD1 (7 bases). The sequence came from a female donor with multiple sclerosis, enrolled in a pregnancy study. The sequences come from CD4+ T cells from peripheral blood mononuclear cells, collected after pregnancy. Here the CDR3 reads CASRRGDRNTGELFF. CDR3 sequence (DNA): TGCGCCAGTAGGAGGGGGGACAGAAACACCGGGGAGCTGTTTTTT.